The 8 T cell receptor beta chains presented below share a single source sample, sequenced in a study of blood T cell repertoires in COVID-19. Repertoires were generated with immunoSEQ multiplex PCR, while TCRdb's copy carries only in-frame clones and drops some. The sample contains some 110,000 clones, 85% of which appear only once. The sample consisted of peripheral blood. The receptors were gathered from a man between 50 and 59 years old with acute or convalescent COVID-19.

J is TRBJ1-1 and V is TRBV5-6; D call uncertain. The V and J ends lost 1 base and 3 bases respectively, with 16 bases between them. The CDR3 sequence is 16 residues long. The V gene's germline CDR1 is SGHDT and CDR2 YYEEEE. The CDR3 protein is CASSLYIQFGDTEAFF. The CDR3 coding sequence is TGTGCCAGCAGCTTGTACATCCAATTCGGGGACACTGAAGCTTTCTTT. Drawing the rest from reference TRBV5-6 and TRBJ1-1, the complete variable domain is DAGVTQSPTHLIKTRGQQVTLRCSPKSGHDTVSWYQQALGQGPQFIFQYYEEEERQRGNFPDRFSGHQFPNYSSELNVNALLLGDSALYLCASSLYIQFGDTEAFFGQGTRLTVV.

The rearrangement joins TRBV30 to TRBJ2-1, with 9 bases aligning to TRBD2. CDR3 length: 15 residues. The germline gives CDR1 GTSNPN, CDR2 SVGIG (reference sequence). The junction had 9 bases not matched to a gene; V was cut back by 2 bases and J by 7 bases. Written as DNA, the CDR3 is TGTGCCTGGAGTCGCGGGGGGGCAGACGTAAATGAGCAGTTCTTC. This gives the protein CAWSRGGADVNEQFF.

CDR3 amino acids: CASSSSHEQYF. CDR3 in DNA: TGTGCCAGCAGTTCAAGCCACGAGCAGTACTTC. This chain joins TRBV7-2 and TRBJ2-7; D is uncertain. The CDR3 consists of 11 residues. Trimming removed 6 bases at V and 5 bases at J, with 8 bases between. Looked up from germline, CDR1 is SGHTA and CDR2 is FQGNSA.

The V gene is TRBV7-3, the J gene TRBJ1-1; perhaps TRBD1 as D (5 bases). The germline gives CDR1 SGHTA, CDR2 FQGTGA. The CDR3 is 18 residues long. V was clipped by 5 bases and J by 3 bases, with 25 bases between them. The CDR3 protein is CASSLRSEWETGHTEAFF. Written as DNA, the CDR3 is TGTGCCAGCAGCCTCCGATCGGAATGGGAAACAGGACACACTGAAGCTTTCTTT.

A single count supports this clone. The chain combines TRBV5-1 with TRBJ2-2; 9 nucleotides match TRBD2. V shed 2 bases and J 0 bases; nucleotides not matched to a gene: 2. Germline CDR1 is SGHRS and CDR2 is YFSETQ. The length of the CDR3 is 16 residues. The CDR3 is CASSFVAGANTGELFF. CDR3 sequence (DNA): TGCGCCAGCAGCTTCGTAGCGGGAGCGAACACCGGGGAGCTGTTTTTT.

In DNA form, the CDR3 reads TGTGCCACCAGTGTGTCAGGGGGGAACTACGAGCAGTACTTC. Translating gives CATSVSGGNYEQYF. The chain couples TRBV15 to TRBJ2-7, with a tentative D call TRBD1 (7 bases). V lost 6 bases and J 3 bases, leaving 15 bases between the germline ends. In germline, CDR1 is LNHNV, CDR2 YYDKDF (reference sequence). CDR3 length: 14 amino acids.

V and J are TRBV27 and TRBJ1-2; D gene ambiguous. The V gene's germline CDR1 is MNHEY and CDR2 SMNVEV (reference sequence). CDR3 length: 15 residues. The V gene lost 4 bases and the J gene lost 2 bases, with 14 bases spanning the gap. Here the CDR3 DNA reads TGTGCCAGCAGTTCCGGGGAGGAACTCAACTATGGCTACACCTTC. It yields the protein CASSSGEELNYGYTF.

The rearrangement links TRBV7-3 to TRBJ1-5, with D maybe TRBD1 (6 bases). CDR1 is SGHTA and CDR2 is FQGTGA in the germline V gene. The length of the CDR3 is 15 residues. Trimming removed 5 bases at V and 1 base at J, with 12 bases between. The CDR3 loop is CASSPQGGSNQPQHF. CDR3 nucleotides: TGTGCCAGCAGCCCACAGGGAGGGAGCAATCAGCCCCAGCATTTT.